This T cell receptor (beta chain) was found in a study of T cell responses to AZD1222 COVID-19 vaccine. At the level of the study: Whether given at about 4 or about 12 weeks, second doses were pooled.

Study-wide results and caveats: Sampled repertoires all dated from after the peak T cell response. Donors skewed white British and female; clonal diversity was possibly underestimated.

Some clones are missing from TCRdb's copy, which holds only in-frame ones; the method was immunoSEQ multiplex PCR. The table has more than 110,000 clones, 80% to 90% seen once. Details on this clone: Its antigen remains unknown.

The V end lost 5 bases, the J end lost 4 bases, and 11 bases lay between the germline ends. Germline lookup yields CDR1 LGHDT and CDR2 YNNKEL (reference sequence). CDR3 length: 13 amino acids. The chain recombines TRBV3-1 (or the pseudogene TRBV3-2) with TRBJ1-2, with unresolved D. The specimen comprised peripheral blood, sampled on day 0 of AZD1222 vaccination. The sequence derives from an adult in good health. The DNA for the CDR3 is TGTGCCAGCAGCTCCCGTGGATCCTATGGCTACACCTTC. Amino acid sequence: CASSSRGSYGYTF.